What follows describes a single T cell receptor (beta chain). The data were obtained in a study of blood T cell repertoires in COVID-19. Looking at the study overall: The United States, Italy and Spain supplied acute and convalescent COVID-19 samples. T cells, B-cell-depleted T cells, or PBMCs supplied cDNA or gDNA.

Profiled with immunoSEQ multiplex PCR; TCRdb holds only in-frame clones, not every one. The sample yields some 240,000 clones, roughly 76% seen once. The germline V gene has CDR1 SGHRS and CDR2 YFSETQ. The CDR3 extends over 14 amino acids. V lost 7 bases, J lost 2 bases, and 4 bases stayed unmatched. The clonotype was recovered from a woman over 75 with COVID-19, enrolled during active disease. The sequenced sample consisted of peripheral blood. V usage is TRBV5-1 and J usage is TRBJ2-2, with 8 bases lining up with TRBD1. This CDR3 reads CASRAGGNTGELFF. As DNA, the CDR3 is TGCGCCAGCCGGGCAGGGGGCAACACCGGGGAGCTGTTTTTT.